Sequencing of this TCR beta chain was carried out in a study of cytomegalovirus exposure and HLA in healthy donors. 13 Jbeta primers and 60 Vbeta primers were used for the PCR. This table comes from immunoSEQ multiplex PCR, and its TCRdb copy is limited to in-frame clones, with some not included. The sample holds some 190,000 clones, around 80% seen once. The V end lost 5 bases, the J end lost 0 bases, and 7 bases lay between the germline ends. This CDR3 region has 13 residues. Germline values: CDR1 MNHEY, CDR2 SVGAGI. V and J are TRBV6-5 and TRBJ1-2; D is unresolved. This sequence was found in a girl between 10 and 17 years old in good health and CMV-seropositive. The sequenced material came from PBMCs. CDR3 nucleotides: TGTGCCAGCAGTCGTCTCCCTAACTATGGCTACACCTTC. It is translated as CASSRLPNYGYTF.